This TCR beta chain was obtained from a study of technical replicates of blood from a handful of donors. Assay used: immunoSEQ multiplex PCR; TCRdb lists only in-frame clones, some missing. The table has approximately 15,000 clones, 65% to 90% seen once; the top ten hold 12%. Germline lookup yields CDR1 GTSNPN and CDR2 SVGIG (reference sequence). This CDR3 spans 14 amino acids. J was trimmed by 7 bases and V by 2 bases; bases with no gene match: 7. This sequence was found in a human donor in good health. The source material was PBMCs. The V and J genes are TRBV30 and TRBJ1-1, with 10 positions matching TRBD1. The CDR3 DNA is TGTGCCTGGAGTTCACCCTGGGACAGGGGTGAAGCTTTCTTT. This encodes CAWSSPWDRGEAFF.